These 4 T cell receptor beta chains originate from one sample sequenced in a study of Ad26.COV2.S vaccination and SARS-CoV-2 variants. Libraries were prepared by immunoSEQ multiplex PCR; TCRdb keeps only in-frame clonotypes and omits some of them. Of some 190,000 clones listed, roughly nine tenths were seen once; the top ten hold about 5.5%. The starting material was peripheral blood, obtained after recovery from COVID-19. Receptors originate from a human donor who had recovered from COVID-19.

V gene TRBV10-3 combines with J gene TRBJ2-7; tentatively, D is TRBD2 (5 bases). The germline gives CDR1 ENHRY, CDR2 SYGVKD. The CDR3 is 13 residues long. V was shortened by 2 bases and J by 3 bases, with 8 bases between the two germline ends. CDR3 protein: CAISETEVYEQYF. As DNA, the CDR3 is TGTGCCATCAGTGAGACGGAGGTCTACGAGCAGTACTTC.

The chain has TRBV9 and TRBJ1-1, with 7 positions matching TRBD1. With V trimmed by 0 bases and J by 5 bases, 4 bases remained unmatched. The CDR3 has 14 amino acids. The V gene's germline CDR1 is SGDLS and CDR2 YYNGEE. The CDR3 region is CASSVVRGSTEAFF. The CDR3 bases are TGTGCCAGCAGCGTAGTCAGGGGGAGTACTGAAGCTTTCTTT.

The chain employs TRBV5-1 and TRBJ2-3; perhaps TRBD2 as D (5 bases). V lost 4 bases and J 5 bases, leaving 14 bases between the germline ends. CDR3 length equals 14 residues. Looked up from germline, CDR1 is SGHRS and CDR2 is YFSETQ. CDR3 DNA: TGCGCCAGCAGCCTCAAGGTTGAGGGAGATACGCAGTATTTT. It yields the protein CASSLKVEGDTQYF.

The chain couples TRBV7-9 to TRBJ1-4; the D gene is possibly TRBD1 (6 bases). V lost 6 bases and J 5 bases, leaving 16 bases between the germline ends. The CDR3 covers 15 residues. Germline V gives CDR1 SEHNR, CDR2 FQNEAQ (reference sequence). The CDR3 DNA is TGTGCCAGCAGTCGTCAGGGGCCGCGAAATGAAAAACTGTTTTTT. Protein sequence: CASSRQGPRNEKLFF.